Listed below are T cell receptor beta chains from one sample, sequenced in a study of blood T cell repertoires in COVID-19. Sequenced by immunoSEQ multiplex PCR; TCRdb stores in-frame clones only, minus some. This sample has 130,000 or so clones, with over 75% found just once. The sample taken for sequencing was peripheral blood. All receptors come from a man in his forties or fifties with acute or convalescent COVID-19. Each CDR3 is given with its conserved first and last residue.

J: TRBJ1-6; V: TRBV27; CDR3: CASRRSDNSPLHF
J: TRBJ2-3; V: TRBV7-6; CDR3: CASSLARGGPADTQYF
J: TRBJ2-5; V: TRBV6-5; CDR3: CASRLGLLKETQYF
J: TRBJ1-1; V: TRBV19; CDR3: CASFGGSMNTEAFF
J: TRBJ2-5; V: TRBV2; CDR3: CASSVRPGETQYF
J: TRBJ1-5; V: TRBV21-1; CDR3: CASCGDKRNQPQHF
J: TRBJ1-4; V: TRBV9; CDR3: CASSDTGYNEKLFF
J: TRBJ2-1; V: TRBV28; CDR3: CASSFVGGGRNEQFF
J: TRBJ1-2; V: TRBV7-2; CDR3: CASSLRGRANYGYTF
J: TRBJ2-7; V: TRBV12-3/TRBV12-4; CDR3: CASSRGNEQYF
J: TRBJ2-1; V: TRBV2; CDR3: CASDSGSTYNEQFF
J: TRBJ2-7; V: TRBV4-1; CDR3: CASSLRTRDYEQYF
J: TRBJ2-7; V: TRBV6-4; CDR3: CASPMDCPIYEQYF
J: TRBJ1-3; V: TRBV2; CDR3: CASTGRGQGNTIYF
J: TRBJ2-7; V: TRBV6-1; CDR3: CASSEIQGGEQYF
J: TRBJ1-5; V: TRBV19; CDR3: CASSFKDRLTINQPQHF
J: TRBJ1-2; V: TRBV4-1; CDR3: CASSQDTGSAYGYTF
J: TRBJ1-2; V: TRBV19; CDR3: CASSLGQGYFNYGYTF
J: TRBJ1-1; V: TRBV6-6; CDR3: CASSYSGAGVNTEAFF